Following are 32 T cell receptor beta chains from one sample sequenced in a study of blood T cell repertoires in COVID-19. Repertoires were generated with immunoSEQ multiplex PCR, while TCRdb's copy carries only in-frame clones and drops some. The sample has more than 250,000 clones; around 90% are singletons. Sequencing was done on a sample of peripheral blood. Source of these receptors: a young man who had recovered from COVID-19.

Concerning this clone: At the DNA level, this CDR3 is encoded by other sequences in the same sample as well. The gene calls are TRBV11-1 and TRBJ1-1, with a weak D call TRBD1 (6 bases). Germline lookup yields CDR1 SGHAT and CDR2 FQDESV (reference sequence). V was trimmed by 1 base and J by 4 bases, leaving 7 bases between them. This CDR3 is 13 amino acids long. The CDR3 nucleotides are TGTGCCAGCAGCTTAGTAGGGGGCACTGAAGCTTTCTTT. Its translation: CASSLVGGTEAFF.

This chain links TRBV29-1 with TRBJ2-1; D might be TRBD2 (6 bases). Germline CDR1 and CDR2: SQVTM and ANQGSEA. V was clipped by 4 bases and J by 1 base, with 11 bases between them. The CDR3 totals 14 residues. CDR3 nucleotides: TGCAGCGTTGGGGCGGCGGGATCCTACAATGAGCAGTTCTTC. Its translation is CSVGAAGSYNEQFF.

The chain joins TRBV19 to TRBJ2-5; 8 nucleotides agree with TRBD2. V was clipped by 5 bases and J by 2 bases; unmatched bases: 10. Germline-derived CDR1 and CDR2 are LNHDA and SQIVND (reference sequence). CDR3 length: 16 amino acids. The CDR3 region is CASSPPRTSSQETQYF. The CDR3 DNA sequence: TGTGCCAGTAGTCCCCCCAGGACTAGCTCACAAGAGACCCAGTACTTC.

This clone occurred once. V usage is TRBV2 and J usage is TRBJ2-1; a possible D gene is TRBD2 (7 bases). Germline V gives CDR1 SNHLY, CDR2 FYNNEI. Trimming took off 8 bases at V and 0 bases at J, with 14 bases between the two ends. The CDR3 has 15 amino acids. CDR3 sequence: CASLGGGSSYNEQFF. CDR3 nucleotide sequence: TGTGCCAGCCTGGGGGGCGGGAGCTCCTACAATGAGCAGTTCTTC. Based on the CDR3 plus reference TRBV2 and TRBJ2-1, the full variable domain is EPEVTQTPSHQVTQMGQEVILRCVPISNHLYFYWYRQILGQKVEFLVSFYNNEISEKSEIFDDQFSVERPDGSNFTLKIRSTKLEDSAMYFCASLGGGSSYNEQFFGPGTRLTVL.

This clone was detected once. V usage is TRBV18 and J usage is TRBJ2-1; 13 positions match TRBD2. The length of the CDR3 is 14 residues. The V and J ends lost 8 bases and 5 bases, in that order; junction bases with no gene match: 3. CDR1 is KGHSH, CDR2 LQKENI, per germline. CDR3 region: CASLTSGGNNEQFF. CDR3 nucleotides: TGTGCCAGCCTGACTAGCGGGGGGAACAATGAGCAGTTCTTC.

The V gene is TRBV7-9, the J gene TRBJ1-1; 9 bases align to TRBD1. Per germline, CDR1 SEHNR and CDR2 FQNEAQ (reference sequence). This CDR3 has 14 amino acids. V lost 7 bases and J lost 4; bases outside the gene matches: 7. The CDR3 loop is CASNLGQGITEAFF. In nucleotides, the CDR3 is TGTGCCAGCAACCTAGGACAGGGGATCACTGAAGCTTTCTTT. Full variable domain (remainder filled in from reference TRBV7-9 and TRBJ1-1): DTGVSQNPRHKITKRGQNVTFRCDPISEHNRLYWYRQTLGQGPEFLTYFQNEAQLEKSRLLSDRFSAERPKGSFSTLEIQRTEQGDSAMYLCASNLGQGITEAFFGQGTRLTVV.

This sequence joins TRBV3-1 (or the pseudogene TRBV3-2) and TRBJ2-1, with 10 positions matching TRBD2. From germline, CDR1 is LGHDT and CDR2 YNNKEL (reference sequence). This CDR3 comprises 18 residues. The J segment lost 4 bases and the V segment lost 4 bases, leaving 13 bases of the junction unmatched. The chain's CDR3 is CASSLFSGASGRYNEQFF. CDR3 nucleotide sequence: TGTGCCAGCAGCCTTTTCTCTGGGGCTAGCGGGAGATACAATGAGCAGTTCTTC.

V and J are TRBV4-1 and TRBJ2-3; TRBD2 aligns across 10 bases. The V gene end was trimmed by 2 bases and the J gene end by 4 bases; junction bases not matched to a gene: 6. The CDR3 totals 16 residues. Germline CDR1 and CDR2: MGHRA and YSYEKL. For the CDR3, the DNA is TGCGCCAGCAGCCAAAAGCTAGCGGGAGTGTCAGATACGCAGTATTTT. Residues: CASSQKLAGVSDTQYF.

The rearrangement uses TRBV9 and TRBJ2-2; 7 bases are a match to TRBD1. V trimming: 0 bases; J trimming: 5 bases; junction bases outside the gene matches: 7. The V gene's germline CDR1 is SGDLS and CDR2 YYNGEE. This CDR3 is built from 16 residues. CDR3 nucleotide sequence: TGTGCCAGCAGCGTAGCTATACAGGGGCGGACCGGGGAGCTGTTTTTT. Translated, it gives CASSVAIQGRTGELFF. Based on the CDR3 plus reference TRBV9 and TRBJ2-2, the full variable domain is DSGVTQTPKHLITATGQRVTLRCSPRSGDLSVYWYQQSLDQGLQFLIQYYNGEERAKGNILERFSAQQFPDLHSELNLSSLELGDSALYFCASSVAIQGRTGELFFGEGSRLTVL.

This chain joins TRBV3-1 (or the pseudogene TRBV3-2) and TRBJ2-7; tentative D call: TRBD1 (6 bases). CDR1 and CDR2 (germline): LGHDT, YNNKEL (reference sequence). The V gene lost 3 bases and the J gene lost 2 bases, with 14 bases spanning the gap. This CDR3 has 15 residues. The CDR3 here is CASSHWTDSPYEQYF. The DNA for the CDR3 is TGTGCCAGCAGCCATTGGACAGATAGTCCCTACGAGCAGTACTTC.

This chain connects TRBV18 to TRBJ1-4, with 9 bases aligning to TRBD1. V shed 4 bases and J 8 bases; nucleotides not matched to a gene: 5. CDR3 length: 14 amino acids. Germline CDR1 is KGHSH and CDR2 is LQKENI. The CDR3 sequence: CASSLDRGKEKLFF. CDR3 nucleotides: TGTGCCAGCTCACTGGACAGGGGAAAAGAAAAACTGTTTTTT.

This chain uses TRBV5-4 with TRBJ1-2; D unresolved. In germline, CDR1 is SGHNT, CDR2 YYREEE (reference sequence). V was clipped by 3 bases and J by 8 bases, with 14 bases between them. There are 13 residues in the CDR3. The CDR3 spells CASSSREDGGYTF. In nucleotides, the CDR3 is TGTGCCAGCAGCTCTCGAGAGGATGGGGGCTACACCTTC. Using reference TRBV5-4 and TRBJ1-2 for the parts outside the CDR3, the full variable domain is ETGVTQSPTHLIKTRGQQVTLRCSSQSGHNTVSWYQQALGQGPQFIFQYYREEENGRGNFPPRFSGLQFPNYSSELNVNALELDDSALYLCASSSREDGGYTFGSGTRLTVV.

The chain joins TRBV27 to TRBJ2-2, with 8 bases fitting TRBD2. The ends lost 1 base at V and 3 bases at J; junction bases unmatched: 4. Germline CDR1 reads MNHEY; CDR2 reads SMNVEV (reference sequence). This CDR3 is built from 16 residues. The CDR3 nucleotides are TGTGCCAGCAGTTTATTGTCTAGCGGGTACACCGGGGAGCTGTTTTTT. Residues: CASSLLSSGYTGELFF.

CDR3 sequence (DNA): TGTGCCAGCAGCCCTGGACAGTATAATGAAAAACTGTTTTTT. Its protein product is CASSPGQYNEKLFF. This sequence joins TRBV7-2 and TRBJ1-4; maybe TRBD1 (6 bases). The germline V and J ends were trimmed by 5 bases and 4 bases, with 11 bases remaining between them. Germline assignment: CDR1 SGHTA and CDR2 FQGNSA. This CDR3 is built from 14 residues.

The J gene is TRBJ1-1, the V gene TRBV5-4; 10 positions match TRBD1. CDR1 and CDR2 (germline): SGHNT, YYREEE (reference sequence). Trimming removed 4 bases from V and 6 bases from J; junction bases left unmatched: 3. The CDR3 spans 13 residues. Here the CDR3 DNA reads TGTGCCAGCAGCCGGGACAGGGGCGCTGAAGCTTTCTTT. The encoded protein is CASSRDRGAEAFF.

CDR3 bases: TGTGCCAGCAGCTTACCCCTGAGATCGGGGCAAGAGACCCAGTACTTC. Its protein is CASSLPLRSGQETQYF. The V call is TRBV7-8, the J call TRBJ2-5; possible D gene TRBD2, 5 bases. The CDR3 totals 16 residues. Germline CDR1 is SGHVS and CDR2 is FQNEAQ. V shed 2 bases and J shed 2 bases, with 15 bases lying between them.

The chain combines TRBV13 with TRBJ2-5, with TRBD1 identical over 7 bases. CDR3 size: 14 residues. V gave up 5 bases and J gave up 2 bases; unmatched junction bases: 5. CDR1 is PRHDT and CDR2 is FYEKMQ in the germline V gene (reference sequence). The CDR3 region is CASSPWDSQETQYF. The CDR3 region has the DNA TGTGCCAGCAGCCCGTGGGACAGTCAAGAGACCCAGTACTTC.

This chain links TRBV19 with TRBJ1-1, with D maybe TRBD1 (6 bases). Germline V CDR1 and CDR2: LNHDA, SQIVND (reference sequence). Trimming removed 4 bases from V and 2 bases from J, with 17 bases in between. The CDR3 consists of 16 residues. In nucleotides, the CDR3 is TGTGCCAGTAGTACCCACGCCGGACAGACAAACACTGAAGCTTTCTTT. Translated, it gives CASSTHAGQTNTEAFF.

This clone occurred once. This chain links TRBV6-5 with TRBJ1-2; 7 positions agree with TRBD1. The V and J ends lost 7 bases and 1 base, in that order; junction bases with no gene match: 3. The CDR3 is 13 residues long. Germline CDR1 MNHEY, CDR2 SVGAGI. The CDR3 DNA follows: TGTGCCAGCAAGGGGACAGATAACTATGGCTACACCTTC. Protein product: CASKGTDNYGYTF.

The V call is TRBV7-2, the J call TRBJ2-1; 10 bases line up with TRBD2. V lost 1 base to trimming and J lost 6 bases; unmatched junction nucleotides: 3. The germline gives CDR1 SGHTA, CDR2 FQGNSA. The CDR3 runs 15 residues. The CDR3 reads CASSLGSGGLNEQFF. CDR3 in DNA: TGTGCCAGCAGCTTAGGTAGCGGGGGGCTCAATGAGCAGTTCTTC.

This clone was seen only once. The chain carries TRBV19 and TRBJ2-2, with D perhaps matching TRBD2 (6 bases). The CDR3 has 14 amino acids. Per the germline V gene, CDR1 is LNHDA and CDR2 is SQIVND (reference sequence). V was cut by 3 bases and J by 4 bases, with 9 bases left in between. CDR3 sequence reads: CASSIGGSTGELFF. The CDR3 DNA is TGTGCCAGTAGTATCGGGGGTAGCACCGGGGAGCTGTTTTTT.

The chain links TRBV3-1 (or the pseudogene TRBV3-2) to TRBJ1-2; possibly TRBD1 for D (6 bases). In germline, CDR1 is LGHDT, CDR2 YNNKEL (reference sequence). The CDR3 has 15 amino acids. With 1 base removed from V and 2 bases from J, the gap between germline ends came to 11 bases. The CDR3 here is CASSQGTTGNYGYTF. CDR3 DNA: TGTGCCAGCAGCCAAGGCACCACAGGGAACTATGGCTACACCTTC.

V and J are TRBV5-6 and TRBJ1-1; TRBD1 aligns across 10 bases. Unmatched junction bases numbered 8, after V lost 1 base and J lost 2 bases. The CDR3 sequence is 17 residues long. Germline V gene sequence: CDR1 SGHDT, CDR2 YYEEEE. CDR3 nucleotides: TGTGCCAGCAGCTTGTGGGCGGGACAGGGGAAAAACACTGAAGCTTTCTTT. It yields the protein CASSLWAGQGKNTEAFF.

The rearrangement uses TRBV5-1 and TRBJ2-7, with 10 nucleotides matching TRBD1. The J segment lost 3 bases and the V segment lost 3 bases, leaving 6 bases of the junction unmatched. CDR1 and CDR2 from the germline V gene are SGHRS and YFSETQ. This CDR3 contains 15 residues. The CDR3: CASSSTGGVNYEQYF. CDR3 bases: TGCGCCAGCAGCTCGACAGGGGGCGTAAACTACGAGCAGTACTTC.

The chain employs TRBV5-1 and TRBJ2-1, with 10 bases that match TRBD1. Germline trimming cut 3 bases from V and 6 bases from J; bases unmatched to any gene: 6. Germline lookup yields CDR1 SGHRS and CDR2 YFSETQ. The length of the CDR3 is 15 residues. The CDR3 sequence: CASSSPGQGSNEQFF. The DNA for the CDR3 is TGCGCCAGCAGCTCACCGGGACAGGGGAGCAATGAGCAGTTCTTC.

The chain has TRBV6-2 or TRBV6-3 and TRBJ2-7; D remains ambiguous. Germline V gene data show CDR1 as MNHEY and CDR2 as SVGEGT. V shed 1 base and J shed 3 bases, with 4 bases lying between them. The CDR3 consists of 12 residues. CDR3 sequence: CASSYFIYEQYF. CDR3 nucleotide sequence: TGTGCCAGCAGTTACTTTATCTACGAGCAGTACTTC.

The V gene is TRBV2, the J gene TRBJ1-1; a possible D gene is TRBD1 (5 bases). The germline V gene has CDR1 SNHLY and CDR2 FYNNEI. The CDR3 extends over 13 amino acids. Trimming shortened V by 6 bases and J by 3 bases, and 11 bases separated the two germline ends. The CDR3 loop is CASSLGTYTEAFF. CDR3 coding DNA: TGTGCCAGCAGCCTCGGGACTTACACTGAAGCTTTCTTT.

This CDR3 is CASSQGGQGYEQYF. CDR3 in DNA: TGTGCCAGCAGCCAAGGGGGACAGGGCTACGAGCAGTACTTC. The rearrangement uses TRBV14 and TRBJ2-7, with 9 bases lining up with TRBD1. V lost 1 base, J lost 3 bases, and 1 base stayed unmatched. Germline V gene lookup returns CDR1 SGHDN and CDR2 FVKESK. The CDR3 totals 14 residues.

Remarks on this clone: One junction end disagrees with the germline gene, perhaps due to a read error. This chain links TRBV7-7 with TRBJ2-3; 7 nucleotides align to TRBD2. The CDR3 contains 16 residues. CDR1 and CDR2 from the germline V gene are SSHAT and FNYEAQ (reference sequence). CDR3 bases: TGTGCTAGCAGCTTATCCCCGGGGGGTAGCACAGATACGCAGTATTTT. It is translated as CASSLSPGGSTDTQYF. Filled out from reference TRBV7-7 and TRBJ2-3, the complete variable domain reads GAGVSQSPRYKVTKRGQDVTLRCDPISSHATLYWYQQALGQGPEFLTYFNYEAQPDKSGLPSDRFSAERPEGSISTLTIQRTEQRDSAMYRCASSLSPGGSTDTQYFGPGTRLTVL.

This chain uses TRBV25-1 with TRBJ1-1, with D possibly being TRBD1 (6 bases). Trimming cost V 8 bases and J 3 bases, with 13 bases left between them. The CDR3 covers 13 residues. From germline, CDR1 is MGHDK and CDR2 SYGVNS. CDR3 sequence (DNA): TGTGCCAGCGGAACCGACAGGTACACTGAAGCTTTCTTT. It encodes CASGTDRYTEAFF.

CDR3 DNA: TGTGCTAGTGGTTGGGGACAGGGCTCCTACGAGCAGTACTTC. Translation: CASGWGQGSYEQYF. This chain uses TRBV12-5 with TRBJ2-7; 9 nucleotides match TRBD1. CDR1 is LGHNT and CDR2 is FRNRAP in the germline V gene. V trimming: 4 bases; J trimming: 0 bases; junction bases outside the gene matches: 1. The length of the CDR3 is 14 residues. The whole variable domain, filled in from reference TRBV12-5 and TRBJ2-7, reads DARVTQTPRHKVTEMGQEVTMRCQPILGHNTVFWYRQTMMQGLELLAYFRNRAPLDDSGMPKDRFSAEMPDATLATLKIQPSEPRDSAVYFCASGWGQGSYEQYFGPGTRLTVT.

The CDR3 protein is CASSFSPTGTEQFF. CDR3 DNA sequence: TGTGCCAGCTCCTTCTCCCCGACAGGGACTGAGCAGTTCTTC. V gene TRBV27 combines with J gene TRBJ2-1, with 7 bases fitting TRBD1. The CDR3 runs to 14 residues. Germline trimming cut 8 bases from V and 9 bases from J; bases unmatched to any gene: 13. Germline assignment: CDR1 MNHEY and CDR2 SMNVEV (reference sequence).